This entry is about one T cell receptor (beta chain). Its antigen is unknown. This CDR3 spans 12 amino acids. From germline, CDR1 is ENHRY and CDR2 SYGVKD. Deletions cut 2 bases from V and 1 base from J, with 2 bases between. This entry comes from a study of shared clonotypes between healthy human individuals. General observations from the study: Memory subsets generally showed smaller estimated richness than naive subsets did. Rarefaction revealed incomplete sorted-subset sequencing despite large depth.

Genomic DNA per cell subset filled all wells of several immunoSEQ plates. Libraries were prepared by immunoSEQ multiplex PCR; TCRdb keeps only in-frame clonotypes and omits some of them. Of 1,500,000 or so clones listed, around 97% are singletons. The gene calls are TRBV10-3 and TRBJ2-5; no firm D call. The origin of this receptor is a man aged 25 to 40 in good health. Sample: naive CD4+ T cells sorted from blood. Sample subset: CD45RA+ positively selected. The chain's CDR3 is CAISETQETQYF. The CDR3 nucleotides read TGTGCCATCAGTGAGACCCAAGAGACCCAGTACTTC.